What follows describes a single T cell receptor (beta chain). This CDR3 is 16 amino acids long. Germline assignment: CDR1 SGHTS and CDR2 YDEGEE. The ends lost 0 bases at V and 7 bases at J; junction bases unmatched: 5. The data belong to a study of shared clonotypes between healthy human individuals. Profiling relied on immunoSEQ multiplex PCR, and the TCRdb table lists in-frame clones only, not all of them. This table has over 2 million clones, 85% to 95% appearing once. Input material: naive CD4+ T cells from PBMCs. Subset described: CD45RA+ positively selected. The clonotype originates from a man aged 18 to 30 in good health. Some clones in this sample may be carry-over from other donors' samples. This chain links TRBV5-8 with TRBJ2-1, with 12 nucleotides matching TRBD2. DNA of the CDR3: TGTGCCAGCAGCTTGGACCCTAGCGGGAGGGTGAATGAGCAGTTCTTC. Amino acids: CASSLDPSGRVNEQFF.